This T cell receptor beta chain was captured by sequencing in a study of monozygotic twins with inflammatory bowel disease. This CDR3 comprises 16 residues. CDR1 MGHRA and CDR2 YSYEKL come from the germline V gene. Following a re-call of the 5' RACE reads, TCRdb has one entry per CDR3 protein and lacks DNA. The sample is made up of a few hundred thousand distinct CDR3 sequences, and the top ten hold 2.6% of it. This rearrangement joins TRBV4-1 to TRBJ1-1; checking the TCRdb D call of TRBD1 is not possible without DNA. This receptor was obtained from a human donor with ulcerative colitis or Crohn's disease, or a healthy co-twin of an affected twin (not recorded which). Source material: blood. This CDR3 is CASSQGPGQGNTEAFF.